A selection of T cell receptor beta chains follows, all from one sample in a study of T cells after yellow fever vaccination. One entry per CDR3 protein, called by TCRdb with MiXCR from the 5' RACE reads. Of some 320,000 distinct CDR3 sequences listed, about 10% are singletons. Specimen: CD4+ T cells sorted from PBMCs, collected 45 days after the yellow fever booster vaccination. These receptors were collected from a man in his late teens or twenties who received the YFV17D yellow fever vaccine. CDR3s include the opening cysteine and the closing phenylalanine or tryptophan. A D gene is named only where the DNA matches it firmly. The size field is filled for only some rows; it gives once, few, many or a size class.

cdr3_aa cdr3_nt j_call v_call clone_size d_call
CASTYRGRTNEKLFF TGTGCCAGCACCTATAGGGGCAGGACTAATGAAAAACTGTTTTTT TRBJ1-4 TRBV11-2 few -
CATSDPRGESTDTQYF TGTGCCACCAGTGATCCGCGGGGGGAAAGCACAGATACGCAGTATTTT TRBJ2-3 TRBV24-1 - TRBD2
CSARGTSGGSWTDTQYF TGCAGTGCTAGAGGGACTAGCGGGGGGTCTTGGACAGATACGCAGTATTTT TRBJ2-3 TRBV20-1 few TRBD2
CASSYGFGADTGELFF TGCGCCAGCAGCTACGGATTTGGGGCGGACACCGGGGAGCTGTTTTTT TRBJ2-2 TRBV5-1 - -
CASSLQESNQPQHF TGTGCCAGCAGTTTGCAGGAAAGCAATCAGCCCCAGCATTTT TRBJ1-5 TRBV6-5 few -
CASSWASGANVLTF TGTGCCAGCAGTTGGGCTTCTGGGGCCAACGTCCTGACTTTC TRBJ2-6 TRBV12-3/TRBV12-4 many -
CAISEISLGTGELFF TGTGCCATCAGTGAAATCTCCTTAGGCACCGGGGAGCTGTTTTTT TRBJ2-2 TRBV10-3 few -
CASSPDRTEAFF TGTGCCAGCTCACCTGACAGGACTGAAGCTTTCTTT TRBJ1-1 TRBV18 few -
CASSHRETSGYTF TGTGCCAGCAGCCACAGGGAGACAAGCGGCTACACCTTC TRBJ1-2 TRBV9 - -
CSARDGRDWRETQYF TGCAGTGCTAGAGATGGAAGGGATTGGCGAGAGACCCAGTACTTC TRBJ2-5 TRBV20-1 - -
CAMTSYGYTF TGTGCCATGACAAGCTATGGCTACACCTTC TRBJ1-2 TRBV2 few -
CSASGSVVSGNTIYF TGCAGTGCTAGCGGGTCAGTCGTCTCTGGAAACACCATATATTTT TRBJ1-3 TRBV20-1 few -
CSADGTDLAKNIQYF TGCAGTGCTGATGGGACAGATCTAGCCAAAAACATTCAGTACTTC TRBJ2-4 TRBV20-1 - TRBD1
CASSLAGTGNIQYF TGTGCCAGCAGTTTAGCCGGGACAGGGAACATTCAGTACTTC TRBJ2-4 TRBV28 few TRBD1
CASSLESGGYTGELFF TGTGCCAGCAGCTTGGAGAGCGGGGGTTACACCGGGGAGCTGTTTTTT TRBJ2-2 TRBV5-4 - TRBD2
CASSSVLGGPNTDTQYF TGTGCCAGCAGCTCCGTTCTTGGGGGACCAAACACAGATACGCAGTATTTT TRBJ2-3 TRBV7-8 - -
CASSQEGRPQETQYF TGCGCCAGCAGCCAAGAGGGACGGCCACAAGAGACCCAGTACTTC TRBJ2-5 TRBV4-3 few -
CASSFLQRNEQFF TGTGCCAGCAGCTTTTTGCAAAGGAATGAGCAGTTCTTC TRBJ2-1 TRBV11-2 few -
CASRFGDNQETQYF TGTGCCAGCAGGTTTGGGGATAACCAAGAGACCCAGTACTTC TRBJ2-5 TRBV6-1 few -
CASSYHSRGGTEAFF TGTGCCAGCAGTTACCATTCCCGAGGGGGAACTGAAGCTTTCTTT TRBJ1-1 TRBV6-2/TRBV6-3 few -
CASSYGRSGANVLTF TGTGCCAGCAGTTATGGCAGGTCTGGGGCCAACGTCCTGACTTTC TRBJ2-6 TRBV6-5 few -
CASSLDRVAEAFF TGTGCCAGCAGTCTGGACAGGGTAGCTGAAGCTTTCTTT TRBJ1-1 TRBV12-3/TRBV12-4 - TRBD1
CASRGGARDTEAFF TGTGCCAGCAGGGGAGGGGCCCGGGACACTGAAGCTTTCTTT TRBJ1-1 TRBV2 many -
CSTSDTRTGNTIYF TGCAGTACATCCGACACGAGGACTGGAAACACCATATATTTT TRBJ1-3 TRBV20-1 - -
CASSARGSGGESQYF TGTGCCAGCAGCGCGAGGGGGAGCGGGGGGGAGAGCCAGTACTTC TRBJ2-5 TRBV9 - TRBD2
CSASTGAYEQYF TGCAGTGCTAGCACCGGAGCCTACGAGCAGTACTTC TRBJ2-7 TRBV20-1 - -
CASSQDTRGGNQPQHF TGTGCCAGCAGCCAAGATACGCGGGGAGGGAATCAGCCCCAGCATTTT TRBJ1-5 TRBV3-1 - -
CASSLRSSGGPESYEQYF TGTGCCAGCAGCTTAAGATCCAGCGGGGGACCCGAATCCTACGAGCAGTACTTC TRBJ2-7 TRBV7-2 few TRBD2
CSAFGAAFADTQYF TGCAGTGCTTTCGGAGCGGCTTTCGCAGATACGCAGTATTTT TRBJ2-3 TRBV20-1 many -
CASSLFSGDQETQYF TGCGCCAGCAGCTTGTTTTCAGGGGACCAAGAGACCCAGTACTTC TRBJ2-5 TRBV5-1 - -
CASSFRGPREKLFF TGTGCCAGCAGCTTCAGGGGGCCTCGGGAAAAACTGTTTTTT TRBJ1-4 TRBV7-9 - TRBD1
CASNRLAGDSYEQYF TGTGCCAGCAATCGACTAGCGGGGGACTCCTACGAGCAGTACTTC TRBJ2-7 TRBV6-6 few TRBD2